The entry below describes one T cell receptor beta chain. Its antigen is still unknown. This CDR3 is 14 amino acids long. The germline V gene has CDR1 LNHDA and CDR2 SQIVND (reference sequence). V gave up 4 bases and J gave up 3 bases, with 10 bases separating them. This entry belongs to a study of radiation and T cells in renal cell carcinoma. Background on the study: Nephrectomy followed 15 Gy stereotactic body radiation by 4 weeks. Whole-study findings and limits: Top tumor clonotypes rose in blood 2 weeks post-radiation, then contracted.

TCRdb's table, derived via immunoSEQ multiplex PCR, lists solely in-frame clones and lacks some. The data hold approximately 120,000 clones, with around 82% observed a single time. Time point here: blood 2 weeks post-SBRT. The treatment here: 15 Gy SBRT to primary tumor, nephrectomy 4 weeks later. Blood was sampled at baseline, 2 weeks and 4 weeks after SBRT. This TCR came from a man aged 45-65 years with renal cell carcinoma. This material consisted of blood, taken from a patient whose treatment included radiotherapy and nephrectomy. This chain links TRBV19 with TRBJ1-5; D remains ambiguous. The CDR3 DNA reads TGTGCCAGTAGTAGGCGGGATCTCAATCAGCCCCAGCATTTT. It encodes CASSRRDLNQPQHF.